Below are 6 T cell receptor beta chains sequenced from a single sample in a study of cytomegalovirus exposure and HLA in healthy donors. 13 Jbeta primers and 60 Vbeta primers were used for the PCR. Assay used: immunoSEQ multiplex PCR; TCRdb lists only in-frame clones, some missing. The sample holds some 45,000 clones, around 69% seen once. The sample consisted of PBMCs. The receptors derive from a woman in her 30s in good health and CMV-seronegative.

The chain recombines TRBV29-1 with TRBJ2-5, with D perhaps TRBD2 (5 bases). The J call may be incorrect, as the DNA end agrees better with TRBJ2-7. The CDR3 has 14 residues. In germline, CDR1 is SQVTM, CDR2 ANQGSEA. CDR3 sequence reads: CSVEDRDLPYEQYF. The CDR3 coding sequence is TGCAGCGTTGAGGACCGGGATTTACCCTACGAGCAGTACTTC.

In its sample, this clone was seen once. The chain employs TRBV15 and TRBJ1-5; D remains unclear. The CDR3 runs 14 residues. V was pared by 5 bases and J by 1 base, with 9 bases between. The V gene's germline CDR1 is LNHNV and CDR2 YYDKDF (reference sequence). The CDR3 loop is CATSWASSNQPQHF. In DNA, the CDR3 is TGTGCCACCAGCTGGGCGTCGAGCAATCAGCCCCAGCATTTT.

The chain carries TRBV27 and TRBJ2-1; D possibly corresponds to TRBD2 (6 bases). V dropped 6 bases and J dropped 7 bases, with 16 bases sitting between them. The CDR3 has 14 residues. The germline CDR1 and CDR2 sequences are MNHEY and SMNVEV (reference sequence). CDR3 amino acids: CASSPRYSGNEQFF. CDR3 sequence (DNA): TGTGCCAGCAGCCCTCGGTATAGCGGTAATGAGCAGTTCTTC.

The CDR3 coding sequence is TGTGCCAGCAGGCGGTTGGCAGGGCCGGTAGTCGAGCAGTACTTC. Translated: CASRRLAGPVVEQYF. The V call is TRBV6-5, the J call TRBJ2-7; possibly TRBD1 for D (5 bases). Germline values: CDR1 MNHEY, CDR2 SVGAGI. Trimming removed 6 bases from V and 6 bases from J, with 21 bases in between. The CDR3 is 15 amino acids.

The chain employs TRBV6-5 and TRBJ2-5, with D possibly matching TRBD2 (6 bases). Trimming pared 7 bases from V and 4 bases from J, leaving 16 bases between. This CDR3 region has 14 residues. CDR1 is MNHEY, CDR2 SVGAGI, per germline. The CDR3: CASTNAGPGETQYF. CDR3 coding DNA: TGTGCCAGCACCAACGCGGGGCCGGGAGAGACCCAGTACTTC.

The chain links TRBV5-1 to TRBJ2-5, with 7 bases aligning to TRBD1. The V gene's germline CDR1 is SGHRS and CDR2 YFSETQ. J gave up 0 bases and V 8 bases, and 1 base lay outside the gene matches. This CDR3 is 12 amino acids long. In DNA, the CDR3 is TGCGCCAGTGGGACAGACCAAGAGACCCAGTACTTC. This encodes CASGTDQETQYF.